The clone carrying this T cell receptor beta chain appeared a few times. Its antigen is unknown. The authors reverse transcribed all of the isolated RNA, so sequencing captured expressed TCRB transcripts. The table came from immunoSEQ multiplex PCR; TCRdb's copy has only in-frame clones and leaves some out. The data contain around 450,000 clones, roughly 10% of them seen just once; the ten biggest clones take up over 0.035%. Germline CDR1 is WNHNN and CDR2 is SYGVQD (reference sequence). The V and J ends lost 7 bases and 5 bases respectively, with 14 bases between them. This CDR3 has 14 residues. Stem cell-like memory, regulatory, central memory and naive CD4+ cells were sorted via CD45RO/CCR7/CD25/CD127/CD95/CD27. This entry is derived from a study of beta chain features in type 1 diabetes. Broader study findings: Type 1 diabetes patients had moderately but significantly shorter TCRB CDR3s in all four CD4+ subsets. Reduced insertions and increased deletions marked VDJ junctions in type 1 diabetes patients.

The sample consisted of naive CD4+ T cells from blood. The rearrangement links TRBV10-1 to TRBJ2-2; D might be TRBD2 (7 bases). The clonotype comes from a woman aged 18-30 years in good health. CDR3 region: CASIRGARTGELFF. As DNA, the CDR3 is TGCGCCAGCATTCGGGGGGCGCGAACCGGGGAGCTGTTTTTT.